These T cell receptor beta chains were read from a single sample in a study of cytomegalovirus exposure and HLA in healthy donors. The method was immunoSEQ multiplex PCR; TCRdb's version includes in-frame clones alone and lacks a portion of them. The sample yields over 150,000 clones, about 80% seen once. The specimen was PBMCs. These receptors all come from a man aged 18 to 29 in good health and CMV-seropositive. Each CDR3 is given with its conserved first and last residue. The D gene is left open where the match is weak. A row's size may be missing; if present it is once, few, many or a size class.

d_call: TRBD1
j_call: TRBJ2-7
clone_size: -
v_call: TRBV30
cdr3_nt: TGTGCCTACGGTAGGGGGCAGGGTGTCTACGAGCAGTACTTC
cdr3_aa: CAYGRGQGVYEQYF

d_call: -
j_call: TRBJ1-4
clone_size: few
v_call: TRBV5-4
cdr3_nt: TGTGCCAGTACAGGGAATAATGAAAAACTGTTTTTT
cdr3_aa: CASTGNNEKLFF

d_call: -
j_call: TRBJ2-7
clone_size: once
v_call: TRBV19
cdr3_nt: TGTGCCAGTGGGGGGTCGGGCCCCTCCTACGAGCAGTACTTC
cdr3_aa: CASGGSGPSYEQYF

d_call: -
j_call: TRBJ1-3
clone_size: -
v_call: TRBV4-2
cdr3_nt: TGTGCCAGCAGCCAAGACCGGAGGGCGTTCTCTGGAAACACCATATATTTT
cdr3_aa: CASSQDRRAFSGNTIYF

d_call: -
j_call: TRBJ2-5
clone_size: -
v_call: TRBV5-5
cdr3_nt: TGTGCCAGCAGCCGGTCGGGGGGCGCGGAGACCCAGTACTTC
cdr3_aa: CASSRSGGAETQYF

d_call: -
j_call: TRBJ1-2
clone_size: -
v_call: TRBV7-3
cdr3_nt: TGTGCCAGCAGCTTGACAGCCTCCGATGGCTACACCTTC
cdr3_aa: CASSLTASDGYTF

d_call: -
j_call: TRBJ1-6
clone_size: -
v_call: TRBV6-5
cdr3_nt: TGTGCCAGCACAGGGCCCGGTTCACCCCTCCACTTT
cdr3_aa: CASTGPGSPLHF

d_call: -
j_call: TRBJ1-2
clone_size: -
v_call: TRBV29-1
cdr3_nt: TGCAGCGTTAGACTGACCGAGAACTATGGCTACACCTTC
cdr3_aa: CSVRLTENYGYTF

d_call: TRBD1
j_call: TRBJ2-3
clone_size: -
v_call: TRBV7-9
cdr3_nt: TGTGCCAGCAGCCCGGGACAGGGAGGAGATACGCAGTATTTT
cdr3_aa: CASSPGQGGDTQYF

d_call: -
j_call: TRBJ1-4
clone_size: once
v_call: TRBV7-8
cdr3_nt: TGTGCCAGCAGCTTAGAAGGCGAGGGCTTGGGTTATGAAAAACTGTTTTTT
cdr3_aa: CASSLEGEGLGYEKLFF

d_call: -
j_call: TRBJ1-3
clone_size: once
v_call: TRBV29-1
cdr3_nt: TGCAGCGTAGTGGACAGCCTCTCTGGAAACACCATATATTTT
cdr3_aa: CSVVDSLSGNTIYF

d_call: TRBD1
j_call: TRBJ2-4
clone_size: -
v_call: TRBV6-5
cdr3_nt: TGTGCCAGCAGTTATGATCGGACAGGGGAAAACATTCAGTACTTC
cdr3_aa: CASSYDRTGENIQYF

d_call: TRBD1
j_call: TRBJ2-4
clone_size: -
v_call: TRBV7-2
cdr3_nt: TGTGCCAGCAGCTCCCGACAGGGCAATAAGTACTTC
cdr3_aa: CASSSRQGNKYF

d_call: TRBD1
j_call: TRBJ1-2
clone_size: once
v_call: TRBV27
cdr3_nt: TGTGCCAGCAGTTTAGGGGACAGAGGGGGCTACACCTTC
cdr3_aa: CASSLGDRGGYTF

d_call: TRBD2
j_call: TRBJ2-4
clone_size: few
v_call: TRBV7-2
cdr3_nt: TGTGCCAGCAGCGGGACTAGCGCAAACATTCAGTACTTC
cdr3_aa: CASSGTSANIQYF

d_call: -
j_call: TRBJ1-5
clone_size: -
v_call: TRBV28
cdr3_nt: TGTGCCAGCAGCCCCCTTATTAGCAATCAGCCCCAGCATTTT
cdr3_aa: CASSPLISNQPQHF

d_call: TRBD2
j_call: TRBJ2-3
clone_size: -
v_call: TRBV19
cdr3_nt: TGTGCCAGTAGTATGGTTCTAGCGGGGGGCTCTACGCAGTATTTT
cdr3_aa: CASSMVLAGGSTQYF

d_call: TRBD2
j_call: TRBJ2-7
clone_size: -
v_call: TRBV9
cdr3_nt: TGTGCCAGCAGCGCTAGCGGGGGCGACACCTACGAGCAGTACTTC
cdr3_aa: CASSASGGDTYEQYF

d_call: -
j_call: TRBJ1-2
clone_size: -
v_call: TRBV6-5
cdr3_nt: TGTGCCAGCAGAGAGACAGCGAACTATGGCTACACCTTC
cdr3_aa: CASRETANYGYTF

d_call: -
j_call: TRBJ1-2
clone_size: once
v_call: TRBV4-2
cdr3_nt: TGTGCCAGCAGCCAAGATTTCCTCTATGGCTACACCTTC
cdr3_aa: CASSQDFLYGYTF

d_call: TRBD1
j_call: TRBJ1-5
clone_size: -
v_call: TRBV6-1
cdr3_nt: TGTGCCAGCACCCGACAGGGTCAGCCCCAGCATTTT
cdr3_aa: CASTRQGQPQHF

d_call: -
j_call: TRBJ2-1
clone_size: -
v_call: TRBV6-4
cdr3_nt: TGTGCCAGCAGCCTCTCGTTAAACAATGAGCAGTTCTTC
cdr3_aa: CASSLSLNNEQFF

d_call: -
j_call: TRBJ1-6
clone_size: -
v_call: TRBV18
cdr3_nt: TGTGCCAGCTCACCATCCCCCGGGAATTCACCCCTCCACTTT
cdr3_aa: CASSPSPGNSPLHF

d_call: -
j_call: TRBJ2-3
clone_size: -
v_call: TRBV6-6
cdr3_nt: TGTGCCAGCAGTCCTAGTCGAATAGCTGGTACAGATACGCAGTATTTT
cdr3_aa: CASSPSRIAGTDTQYF

d_call: TRBD1
j_call: TRBJ1-2
clone_size: -
v_call: TRBV18
cdr3_nt: TGTGCCAGCTCATCCGGGACAGGGTTGGGCTATGGCTACACCTTC
cdr3_aa: CASSSGTGLGYGYTF

d_call: -
j_call: TRBJ1-2
clone_size: -
v_call: TRBV20-1
cdr3_nt: TGCAGTGCCTCTGGACAGTCTAAAACCTTC
cdr3_aa: CSASGQSKTF